This T cell receptor (beta chain) came from a study of persistence of HIV-infected CD4 T cells. Study details: Antigen stimulation activated a lower proportion of cells, more of them memory, than anti-CD3/anti-CD28 stimulation. Study outcomes and limitations: Degenerate expanded CDR3beta sequences were enriched among CMV- and Gag-responding cells. CMV- and Gag-responding cells had lower TCRbeta richness than CD3/CD28-responding cells.

The immunoSEQ assay was version 4, run in survey mode. Template was genomic DNA at 8 to 10 ng/uL, with up to 1 ug used per sample. Data came from immunoSEQ multiplex PCR; TCRdb stores just in-frame clones and leaves some out. The sample lists about 51,000 clones; over 80% were seen once. Comment on this clone: Its specificity is not known.

Cells were stimulated nonspecifically with anti-CD3/anti-CD28 magnetic beads. Sorting selected CD4+ T cells upregulating both CD40 ligand and CD69. Germline assignment: CDR1 SGHAT and CDR2 FQNNGV. CDR3 length: 18 amino acids. The V segment lost 5 bases and the J segment 5 bases; nucleotides outside the gene matches: 17. This chain connects TRBV11-2 to TRBJ2-5; TRBD2 matches 10 bases. The sequence was collected from an adult woman with HIV who was CMV-seropositive. The starting material was CD4+ T cells sorted from PBMCs after approximately 19-hour stimulation, obtained from a patient who received antiretroviral therapy. The CDR3 DNA reads TGTGCCAGCAGCCCCCGCGGTGGTCTAGCGGGAGATTTGGAGACCCAGTACTTC. Protein product: CASSPRGGLAGDLETQYF.